One sample yielded the 29 T cell receptor beta chains listed below, sequenced in a study of T-cell memory formation after mild COVID-19. MiXCR, run by TCRdb on the 5' RACE reads, gives a single entry per CDR3 protein. Of about 140,000 distinct CDR3 sequences detected, 5.5% to 7% appear once; the ten largest clones hold 2% to 2.5%. Sequencing used PBMCs or a T cell subset sorted from them (not recorded which). The receptors were gathered from an adult woman who had mild COVID-19 (a few samples of this study predate the infection). Cell type and time point are not known.

This clonotype was observed a few times. The chain uses TRBV4-2 and TRBJ2-5; D gene uncertain. This CDR3 comprises 14 residues. Trimming cost V 1 base and J 7 bases, with 13 bases left between them. Germline V gene data show CDR1 as LGHNA and CDR2 as YNFKEQ. The CDR3 here is CASSQGPDPGTQYF. CDR3 in DNA: TGTGCCAGCAGCCAAGGCCCCGACCCGGGGACCCAGTACTTC.

The chain couples TRBV29-1 to TRBJ2-2, with TRBD2 matching 9 bases. The CDR3 totals 14 residues. The germline gives CDR1 SQVTM, CDR2 ANQGSEA. The chain's CDR3 is CRYRGSGSTGELFF. CDR3 in DNA: TGCAGATATAGAGGTAGCGGGAGCACCGGGGAGCTGTTTTTT.

V gene TRBV6-5 combines with J gene TRBJ1-2; 9 bases line up with TRBD1. V was pared by 6 bases and J by 6 bases, with 5 bases of the junction left unmatched. Germline V lookup: CDR1 MNHEY, CDR2 SVGAGI. The CDR3 runs 13 residues. The CDR3 reads CASSVTGGDGYTF. The CDR3 DNA reads as TGTGCCAGCAGCGTAACAGGGGGCGATGGCTACACCTTC.

Ten or more counts support this clonotype. The chain recombines TRBV5-1 with TRBJ1-2, with TRBD1 matching 8 bases. The germline V gene encodes CDR1 SGHRS and CDR2 YFSETQ. V was pared by 4 bases and J by 2 bases, with 4 bases of the junction left unmatched. This CDR3 comprises 14 residues. The CDR3 spells CASSARQGNYGYTF. CDR3 DNA: TGCGCCAGCAGCGCCCGACAGGGGAACTATGGCTACACCTTC.

This clonotype was observed many times. The rearrangement links TRBV5-5 to TRBJ1-4, with D maybe TRBD1 (6 bases). V dropped 5 bases and J dropped 8 bases, with 16 bases sitting between them. Per germline, CDR1 SGHKS and CDR2 YYEKEE (reference sequence). The CDR3 totals 14 residues. CDR3 nucleotide sequence: TGTGCCAGCAGTCAACAGGGAAAGGGCGAAAAACTGTTTTTT. It encodes CASSQQGKGEKLFF.

This clonotype came up a few times. The chain recombines TRBV5-1 with TRBJ2-7; the D gene is possibly TRBD2 (6 bases). Germline CDR1 SGHRS, CDR2 YFSETQ. The V gene lost 4 bases and the J gene lost 3 bases, with 14 bases spanning the gap. This CDR3 region has 14 residues. Written as DNA, the CDR3 is TGCGCCAGCAGCCCGGGAGTCCTAGACTACGAGCAGTACTTC. The encoded protein is CASSPGVLDYEQYF.

The sample holds many counts of this clonotype. V is TRBV27 and J is TRBJ2-4; D is possibly TRBD1 or TRBD2 (5 bases each). The CDR3 extends over 16 amino acids. V was pared by 5 bases and J by 1 base, with 15 bases between. From germline, CDR1 is MNHEY and CDR2 SMNVEV (reference sequence). The CDR3 DNA is TGTGCCAGCAGTCACCAGCGAGGGGAGGCCAAAAACATTCAGTACTTC. It yields the protein CASSHQRGEAKNIQYF.

This clonotype was observed many times. The gene calls are TRBV24-1 and TRBJ2-1; possibly TRBD1 for D (6 bases). The V and J ends lost 4 bases and 6 bases respectively, with 18 bases between them. Germline loops: CDR1 KGHDR, CDR2 SFDVKD. The CDR3 spans 16 residues. The CDR3 region is CATSDPRTVGGNEQFF. The CDR3 DNA reads as TGTGCCACCAGTGACCCCAGGACAGTAGGTGGCAATGAGCAGTTCTTC.

This clonotype was counted only a few times. The chain joins TRBV30 to TRBJ1-6; 10 nucleotides match TRBD1. The length of the CDR3 is 14 residues. Germline CDR1 is GTSNPN and CDR2 is SVGIG (reference sequence). Unmatched junction bases numbered 8, after V lost 8 bases and J lost 7 bases. The CDR3 nucleotides are TGTGCCCGACAAGGACAGGGGGGGAATTCACCCCTCCACTTT. Residues: CARQGQGGNSPLHF.

The rearrangement joins TRBV30 to TRBJ2-6; TRBD2 might be the D (6 bases). V was cut by 1 base and J by 1 base, with 14 bases left in between. The CDR3 spans 17 residues. Germline CDR1 GTSNPN, CDR2 SVGIG (reference sequence). The CDR3 nucleotides read TGTGCCTGGAGTGCTCCGGGACTGATATCTGGGGCCAACGTCCTGACTTTC. Residues: CAWSAPGLISGANVLTF.

This clonotype was counted ten times or more. The chain uses TRBV7-9 and TRBJ2-7, with 9 bases lining up with TRBD2. The J segment lost 6 bases and the V segment lost 6 bases, leaving 12 bases of the junction unmatched. From germline, CDR1 is SEHNR and CDR2 FQNEAQ (reference sequence). This CDR3 spans 15 amino acids. This CDR3 is CASSYTGTSRREQYF. For the CDR3, the DNA is TGTGCCAGCAGTTACACCGGGACTAGCAGACGCGAGCAGTACTTC.

This clonotype came up a few times. J is TRBJ1-2 and V is TRBV5-1; 8 bases line up with TRBD1. CDR3 size: 15 residues. CDR1 and CDR2 from the germline V gene are SGHRS and YFSETQ. V was pared by 4 bases and J by 8 bases, with 13 bases of the junction left unmatched. DNA of the CDR3: TGCGCCAGCAGCAAACTGACAGGGGACCTTGGGGGCTACACCTTC. Protein: CASSKLTGDLGGYTF.

In this sample, this clonotype turned up a few times. The CDR3 coding sequence is TGTGCCAGCAGCCAAGGGCCACGGCGGAGGACAGGGAACATGAACACTGAAGCTTTCTTT. Amino acid sequence: CASSQGPRRRTGNMNTEAFF. The chain couples TRBV4-2 to TRBJ1-1; 8 bases agree with TRBD1. The CDR3 contains 20 residues. V shed 1 base, J shed 0 bases, and the junction held 16 bases outside the gene matches. Germline assignment: CDR1 LGHNA and CDR2 YNFKEQ.

This clonotype was seen a few times. This chain joins TRBV24-1 and TRBJ2-7, with D perhaps matching TRBD1 or TRBD2 (7 bases each). Germline CDR1 and CDR2: KGHDR and SFDVKD. The CDR3 consists of 14 residues. The V end lost 6 bases, the J end lost 3 bases, and 14 bases lay between the germline ends. The CDR3 bases are TGTGCCACCAGTCCCTCAGGGGGGGGCTACGAGCAGTACTTC. As protein: CATSPSGGGYEQYF.

This clonotype was found a few times. The rearrangement joins TRBV5-1 to TRBJ2-3; D not certain. Germline CDR1 and CDR2: SGHRS and YFSETQ. Between the trimmed V and J ends, which lost 0 bases and 6 bases, there was a span of 11 bases. The CDR3 extends over 14 amino acids. CDR3 nucleotide sequence: TGCGCCAGCAGCTTGGGAAGGGTCGGGGATACGCAGTATTTT. As protein: CASSLGRVGDTQYF.

The V and J genes are TRBV9 and TRBJ2-7; the match to TRBD1 covers 7 bases. The CDR3 has 15 amino acids. With 0 bases clipped from V and 3 bases from J, the junction kept 6 bases outside the gene matches. Looked up from germline, CDR1 is SGDLS and CDR2 is YYNGEE. CDR3 in amino acids: CASSVGGGQYYEQYF. Here the CDR3 DNA reads TGTGCCAGCAGCGTAGGAGGGGGACAGTACTACGAGCAGTACTTC.

This clonotype has only a few counts. The chain uses TRBV12-3 or TRBV12-4 and TRBJ2-7; 14 bases map to TRBD2. This CDR3 has 16 residues. V lost 6 bases to trimming and J lost 0 bases; unmatched junction nucleotides: 4. CDR3 residues: CASSGTSGGHSYEQYF. DNA for the CDR3: TGTGCCAGCAGCGGGACTAGCGGGGGCCACTCCTACGAGCAGTACTTC.

This clonotype was seen a handful of times. The chain employs TRBV2 and TRBJ1-2, with D possibly being TRBD1 (6 bases). CDR1 and CDR2 (germline): SNHLY, FYNNEI. Between the trimmed V and J ends, which lost 6 bases and 2 bases, there was a span of 13 bases. This CDR3 has 14 residues. The CDR3 sequence: CASRIQGINYGYTF. The CDR3 coding sequence is TGTGCCAGCAGAATACAGGGCATCAACTATGGCTACACCTTC.

This clonotype came up many times. V and J are TRBV5-5 and TRBJ2-5; 9 nucleotides align to TRBD1. Unmatched junction bases numbered 5, after V lost 0 bases and J lost 5 bases. Germline values: CDR1 SGHKS, CDR2 YYEKEE (reference sequence). The CDR3 loop spans 15 amino acids. CDR3 sequence (DNA): TGTGCCAGCAGCTTGGGGGGACAGGGACCTGAGACCCAGTACTTC. Its translation: CASSLGGQGPETQYF.

The V call is TRBV15, the J call TRBJ2-4; D is undetermined. CDR1 is LNHNV, CDR2 YYDKDF, per germline (reference sequence). The ends were cut back, 1 base at V and 8 bases at J, with 9 bases in the middle. The CDR3 runs to 13 residues. CDR3 amino acids: CATSRARADIQYF. Written as DNA, the CDR3 is TGTGCCACCAGCAGAGCCCGGGCAGACATTCAGTACTTC. Full variable domain (rest looked up from reference TRBV15 and TRBJ2-4): DAMVIQNPRYQVTQFGKPVTLSCSQTLNHNVMYWYQQKSSQAPKLLFHYYDKDFNNEADTPDNFQSRRPNTSFCFLDIRSPGLGDTAMYLCATSRARADIQYFGAGTRLSVL.

J is TRBJ2-3 and V is TRBV25-1, with a possible D match to TRBD2 (5 bases). Germline assignment: CDR1 MGHDK and CDR2 SYGVNS. The CDR3 has 18 amino acids. V gave up 1 base and J gave up 1 base, with 18 bases separating them. The CDR3 spells CASSESSRGRLGTDTQYF. CDR3 coding DNA: TGTGCCAGCAGTGAATCTTCCCGAGGGCGCCTAGGCACAGATACGCAGTATTTT. Supplemented by reference TRBV25-1 and TRBJ2-3, the full variable domain reads EADIYQTPRYLVIGTGKKITLECSQTMGHDKMYWYQQDPGMELHLIHYSYGVNSTEKGDLSSESTVSRIRTEHFPLTLESARPSHTSQYLCASSESSRGRLGTDTQYFGPGTRLTVL.

This clonotype turned up a few times. This sequence joins TRBV19 and TRBJ2-2; 7 bases are shared with TRBD2. The CDR3 has 12 residues. The germline CDR1 and CDR2 sequences are LNHDA and SQIVND (reference sequence). V shed 8 bases and J 7 bases; nucleotides not matched to a gene: 4. CDR3 protein: CASAGVVGELFF. The CDR3 region has the DNA TGTGCCAGTGCGGGAGTGGTCGGGGAGCTGTTTTTT.

The chain is built from TRBV5-1 and TRBJ2-1; 8 bases align to TRBD1. CDR3 length: 13 residues. The germline gives CDR1 SGHRS, CDR2 YFSETQ. Unmatched junction bases numbered 2, after V lost 5 bases and J lost 4 bases. In DNA, the CDR3 is TGCGCCAGCAGGGGACAGGATTACAATGAGCAGTTCTTC. Translating it yields CASRGQDYNEQFF.

The chain employs TRBV19 and TRBJ1-3, with D tentatively TRBD1 (5 bases). Trimming took off 7 bases at V and 2 bases at J, with 15 bases between the two ends. The CDR3 is made up of 15 amino acids. In germline, CDR1 is LNHDA, CDR2 SQIVND (reference sequence). In nucleotides, the CDR3 is TGTGCCAGTACCTTAGACAGAATCCCTGGAAACACCATATATTTT. Translation: CASTLDRIPGNTIYF.

This clonotype occurred many times. Germline is not matched at one junction end, which may reflect a read error. This chain uses TRBV5-1 with TRBJ2-5; D is perhaps TRBD1 (6 bases). Germline CDR1 SGHRS, CDR2 YFSETQ. There are 17 residues in the CDR3. For the CDR3, the DNA is TGCGCGAGCAGCTTAATGAGCCTCCAGGGGTACCAAGAGACCCAGTACTTC. It encodes CASSLMSLQGYQETQYF. The entire variable domain, with the rest obtained from reference TRBV5-1 and TRBJ2-5, is as follows: KAGVTQTPRYLIKTRGQQVTLSCSPISGHRSVSWYQQTPGQGLQFLFEYFSETQRNKGNFPGRFSGRQFSNSRSEMNVSTLELGDSALYLCASSLMSLQGYQETQYFGPGTRLLVL.

The chain is built from TRBV5-1 and TRBJ2-1; 8 bases align to TRBD1. V was pared by 2 bases and J by 10 bases, with 8 bases of the junction left unmatched. Germline V gene sequence: CDR1 SGHRS, CDR2 YFSETQ. There are 14 residues in the CDR3. The CDR3, as DNA: TGCGCCAGCAGCTTCAGTACAGGGGGAATGGAGCAGTTCTTC. Translating it yields CASSFSTGGMEQFF.

This clonotype was seen ten or more times. The chain couples TRBV5-1 to TRBJ2-7; D tentatively reads TRBD1 or TRBD2 (5 bases each). The CDR3 runs to 15 residues. The germline V gene has CDR1 SGHRS and CDR2 YFSETQ. Trimming removed 2 bases from V and 5 bases from J, with 17 bases in between. Written as DNA, the CDR3 is TGCGCCAGCAGCTTCTACGCCGGGACGGGGAACGAGCAGTACTTC. As protein: CASSFYAGTGNEQYF.

This clonotype was counted ten times or more. V gene TRBV12-3 or TRBV12-4 combines with J gene TRBJ2-7; D is undetermined. This CDR3 comprises 12 residues. Between the trimmed V and J ends, which lost 0 bases and 4 bases, there was a span of 4 bases. The CDR3 bases are TGTGCCAGCAGTTTAGCGGGTTACGAGCAGTACTTC. Translated, it gives CASSLAGYEQYF.

This clonotype was observed a few times. The V gene is TRBV7-2, the J gene TRBJ2-3; TRBD2 agrees at 12 bases. The CDR3 loop spans 15 amino acids. V lost 5 bases and J lost 4; bases outside the gene matches: 4. The germline V gene encodes CDR1 SGHTA and CDR2 FQGNSA. The CDR3 region is CASSTRLAGADTQYF. The DNA for the CDR3 is TGTGCCAGCAGCACAAGACTAGCGGGAGCAGATACGCAGTATTTT.